The rows below give T cell receptor beta chains drawn from one sample of a study of cytomegalovirus exposure and HLA in healthy donors. The repertoire was sequenced with immunoSEQ multiplex PCR; TCRdb's copy has only in-frame clones and lacks some. The top ten hold over 1.1% of the sample, which has some 190,000 clones, about 84% seen once. Sequenced material: PBMCs. All receptors derive from a woman younger than 30 in good health and CMV-seronegative. Both conserved end residues are part of each CDR3. A D gene is named only where the DNA matches it firmly. Rows may omit the clone size; those that give it use once, few, many or a size class.

. | TRBJ2-5 | TRBD1 | TRBV2 | TGTGCCAGCAGCGCGGACAGGGCCCAAGAGACCCAGTACTTC | CASSADRAQETQYF
. | TRBJ1-1 | TRBD1 | TRBV7-2 | TGTGCCAGCAGCTACTCCGGGACAGGGAACACTGAAGCTTTCTTT | CASSYSGTGNTEAFF
. | TRBJ2-2 | . | TRBV27 | TGTGCCAGCAGTTGGTACAGGTCGAACACCGGGGAGCTGTTTTTT | CASSWYRSNTGELFF
. | TRBJ1-1 | TRBD1 | TRBV19 | TGTGCCAGTAGGTACAGGGGGTCCAACACTGAAGCTTTCTTT | CASRYRGSNTEAFF
. | TRBJ2-7 | . | TRBV2 | TGTGCCAGCAGTGCCATCAGGGCGATCCACGAGCAGTACTTC | CASSAIRAIHEQYF
. | TRBJ1-5 | . | TRBV4-1 | TGCGCCAGCAGCCAACTTTTCGCACAGAACAATCAGCCCCAGCATTTT | CASSQLFAQNNQPQHF
few | TRBJ1-1 | . | TRBV6-1 | TGTGCCAGCAGTGAAAACTCGAACACTGAAGCTTTCTTT | CASSENSNTEAFF
. | TRBJ2-1 | TRBD2 | TRBV27 | TGTGCCAGCAGTTCAATCCGGGGACTAGCGGGTGGGTCCTACAATGAGCAGTTCTTC | CASSSIRGLAGGSYNEQFF
. | TRBJ2-2 | TRBD1 | TRBV5-8 | TGTGCCAGCAGCGTCGACAGGGATCTTAACACCGGGGAGCTGTTTTTT | CASSVDRDLNTGELFF
. | TRBJ1-3 | . | TRBV2 | TGTGCCAGCAGTGTGAAGAGATCGCCCTCTGGAAACACCATATATTTT | CASSVKRSPSGNTIYF
. | TRBJ1-2 | . | TRBV27 | TGTGCCAGCAGTTCCCTCGGGGGAAGCGTGGTGGCGGACTATGGCTACACCTTC | CASSSLGGSVVADYGYTF
once | TRBJ1-1 | . | TRBV11-2 | TGTGCCAGCAGCTTATACACGAAAACTGAAGCTTTCTTT | CASSLYTKTEAFF
once | TRBJ2-1 | TRBD2 | TRBV5-1 | TGCGCCAGCAGCTCTGATAGCGGGACCAGATACAATGAGCAGTTCTTC | CASSSDSGTRYNEQFF
. | TRBJ1-5 | . | TRBV28 | TGTGCCAGCAGTTTGGGATGGGGACTCTACAATCAGCCCCAGCATTTT | CASSLGWGLYNQPQHF
. | TRBJ2-3 | TRBD1 | TRBV19 | TGTGCCAGTAGTTACCGGGACAGGGGTCGAGATACGCAGTATTTT | CASSYRDRGRDTQYF
. | TRBJ1-5 | . | TRBV4-1 | TGCGCCAGCAGCCGGGTCCTGGGGGGGTTGAGCAATCAGCCCCAGCATTTT | CASSRVLGGLSNQPQHF
once | TRBJ2-5 | TRBD2 | TRBV5-1 | TGCGCCAGCCGAAGCGGGGCTCTAGATGAAGAGACCCAGTACTTC | CASRSGALDEETQYF
. | TRBJ2-1 | TRBD2 | TRBV27 | TGTGCCAGCAGACCTGGACTAGCGGGGGGGGAAGGCTCCTACAATGAGCAGTTCTTC | CASRPGLAGGEGSYNEQFF
. | TRBJ2-1 | . | TRBV4-2 | TGTGCCAGCAGCCGCCTAGGAGCGGAGAGTTACAATGAGCAGTTCTTC | CASSRLGAESYNEQFF
. | TRBJ2-1 | . | TRBV29-1 | TGCAGCGTTGAGCGTCTAGAACGCAATGAGCAGTTCTTC | CSVERLERNEQFF
. | TRBJ1-1 | . | TRBV5-1 | TGCGCCAGCAGCCCTGACGGGGAGCACACTGAAGCTTTCTTT | CASSPDGEHTEAFF
. | TRBJ1-1 | TRBD1 | TRBV6-4 | TGTGCCAGCAGTGTTTCCGGGACAGAAACCACTGAAGCTTTCTTT | CASSVSGTETTEAFF
. | TRBJ1-3 | TRBD1 | TRBV9 | TGTGCCAGCAGCGTGGGACAGGGTAAAAACACCATATATTTT | CASSVGQGKNTIYF
. | TRBJ2-1 | TRBD1 | TRBV5-1 | TGCGCCAGCAGTTCTGGACAGGGGGCTTTTACTACAAATGAGCAGTTCTTC | CASSSGQGAFTTNEQFF
. | TRBJ1-1 | . | TRBV5-1 | TGCGCCAGCAGCTTGGCCGGCGGGACGAACACTGAAGCTTTCTTT | CASSLAGGTNTEAFF
. | TRBJ2-3 | TRBD2 | TRBV7-6 | TGTGCCAGCAGCTTAAGGCTGCTGCGGGAGGGCCTCAGTACAGATACGCAGTATTTT | CASSLRLLREGLSTDTQYF
. | TRBJ2-2 | TRBD2 | TRBV10-3 | TGTGCCATCACGGGGACTAGCGGGCGGACGAACACCGGGGAGCTGTTTTTT | CAITGTSGRTNTGELFF
. | TRBJ2-5 | . | TRBV5-1 | TGCGCCAGCAGCTTGGGTCAGTTGATCGGGGAGACCCAGTACTTC | CASSLGQLIGETQYF
. | TRBJ2-2 | . | TRBV9 | TGTGCCAGCAGCGTACTTTCGTCCACCGGGGAGCTGTTTTTT | CASSVLSSTGELFF
. | TRBJ1-2 | . | TRBV5-1 | TGCGCCAGCAGCTTGGGGGGCCATCACACCTTC | CASSLGGHHTF
. | TRBJ1-6 | TRBD1 | TRBV13 | TGTGCCAGCAGCTTAGCGGACAGGGGGCGGTCACCCCTCCACTTT | CASSLADRGRSPLHF
. | TRBJ2-3 | . | TRBV11-1 | TGTGCCAGCAGTCAACGGTCTACGCAGTATTTT | CASSQRSTQYF
. | TRBJ1-4 | . | TRBV7-9 | TGTGCCAGCCGCCTATCTGGTACAACTAATGAAAAACTGTTTTTT | CASRLSGTTNEKLFF
. | TRBJ2-5 | . | TRBV6-5 | TGTGCCAGCAGTTACTATCAAGAAGGAGGGGAGACCCAGTACTTC | CASSYYQEGGETQYF
. | TRBJ2-7 | TRBD1 | TRBV11-2 | TGTGCCAGCAGCTTGCTGACAGGGCTCCCCTACGAGCAGTACTTC | CASSLLTGLPYEQYF
few | TRBJ1-5 | TRBD1 | TRBV11-2 | TGTGCCAGCAGCCCGGACAGGGAACAGCCCCAGCATTTT | CASSPDREQPQHF
. | TRBJ2-2 | . | TRBV21-1 | TGTGCCAGCAGCAAAGGGGGAGGGCCCTACACCGGGGAGCTGTTTTTT | CASSKGGGPYTGELFF
. | TRBJ1-2 | TRBD1 | TRBV11-2 | TGTGCCAGCAGCCGGACGACAGGGGGCATTCTTGGCTACACCTTC | CASSRTTGGILGYTF
. | TRBJ1-2 | . | TRBV6-5 | TGTGCCAGCACCCAGGACAATAGCTTC | CASTQDNSF
. | TRBJ1-4 | TRBD1 | TRBV19 | TGTGCCAGTAGTAAACAGGGGACTAATGAAAAACTGTTTTTT | CASSKQGTNEKLFF
. | TRBJ1-4 | . | TRBV5-6 | TGTGCCAGCAGCTTGGATATGGCGGATGCAACTAATGAAAAACTGTTTTTT | CASSLDMADATNEKLFF
. | TRBJ2-7 | TRBD1 | TRBV14 | TGTGCCAGCAGCCAGGGGACAGGCTTCCTGATCTCCTACGAGCAGTACTTC | CASSQGTGFLISYEQYF
. | TRBJ2-7 | . | TRBV10-3 | TGTGCCATCAGTGAGTACCGGGACTCCTACGAGCAGTACTTC | CAISEYRDSYEQYF
. | TRBJ2-1 | . | TRBV27 | TGTGCCAGCAGTTATGGTCTAGCTGGGGATGAGCAGTTCTTC | CASSYGLAGDEQFF
few | TRBJ1-5 | . | TRBV6-5 | TGTGCCAGCAGTACAACCGCCGGCAATCAGCCCCAGCATTTT | CASSTTAGNQPQHF
. | TRBJ1-1 | TRBD1 | TRBV11-2 | TGTGCCAGCAGCCACCGGACAGGGCTCGACACTGAAGCTTTCTTT | CASSHRTGLDTEAFF
. | TRBJ2-5 | . | TRBV5-1 | TGCGCCAGCAGCTTGGGTGACAGGTACGAAGAGACCCAGTACTTC | CASSLGDRYEETQYF
. | TRBJ2-3 | TRBD2 | TRBV10-3 | TGTGCCATCAGTGAGTCTGGAACTAGCGGGAGTTATTCAACAGATACGCAGTATTTT | CAISESGTSGSYSTDTQYF
. | TRBJ2-7 | . | TRBV9 | TGTGCCAGCAGCGTAGAAAGAAGGGGGGAGCAGTACTTC | CASSVERRGEQYF
. | TRBJ2-5 | TRBD1 | TRBV19 | TGTGCCAGTAGTCGCACGGGACAGGGTATCTCCCCCCAAGAGACCCAGTACTTC | CASSRTGQGISPQETQYF
. | TRBJ2-4 | . | TRBV30 | TGTGCCTGGAGATCGGACATTCAGTACTTC | CAWRSDIQYF
. | TRBJ2-1 | TRBD2 | TRBV13 | TGTGCCAGCAGCTGGAAACTAGCGGGAGTCTCATACAATGAGCAGTTCTTC | CASSWKLAGVSYNEQFF
. | TRBJ2-5 | . | TRBV20-1 | TGCAGTGCAAAAGGGGGAGAGACCCAGTACTTC | CSAKGGETQYF
. | TRBJ2-7 | TRBD1 | TRBV4-1 | TGCGCCAGCAGCCAAGCAGGACAGGGGGCAGACGAGCAGTACTTC | CASSQAGQGADEQYF